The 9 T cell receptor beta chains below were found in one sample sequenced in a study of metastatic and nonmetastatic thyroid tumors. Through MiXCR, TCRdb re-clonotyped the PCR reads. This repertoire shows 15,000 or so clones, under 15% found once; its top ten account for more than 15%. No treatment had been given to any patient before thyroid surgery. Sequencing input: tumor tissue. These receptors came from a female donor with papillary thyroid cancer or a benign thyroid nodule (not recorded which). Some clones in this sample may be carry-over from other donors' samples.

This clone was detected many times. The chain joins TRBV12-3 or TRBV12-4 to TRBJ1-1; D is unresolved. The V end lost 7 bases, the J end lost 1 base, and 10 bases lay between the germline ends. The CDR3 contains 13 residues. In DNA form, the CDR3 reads TGTGCCAGCATTCTTGGACGGAACACTGAAGCTTTCTTT. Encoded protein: CASILGRNTEAFF.

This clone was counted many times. CDR3 in DNA: TGTGCCAGCATACCGGGACAGGGCGGTAACTATGGCTACACCTTC. This encodes CASIPGQGGNYGYTF. The chain combines TRBV6-1 with TRBJ1-2; 9 bases are a match to TRBD1. Germline CDR1 is MNHNS and CDR2 is SASEGT. The trim removed 7 bases at V and 1 base at J, leaving 7 bases unmatched. This CDR3 is built from 15 residues.

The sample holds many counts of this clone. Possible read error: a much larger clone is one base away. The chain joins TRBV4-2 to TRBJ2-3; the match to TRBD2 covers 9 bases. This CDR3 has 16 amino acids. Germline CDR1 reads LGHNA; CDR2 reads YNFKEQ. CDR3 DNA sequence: TGTGCCAGCGGCCAAGGGGGTCTAGCGGGAAAGGATACGCAGTATTTT. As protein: CASGQGGLAGKDTQYF.

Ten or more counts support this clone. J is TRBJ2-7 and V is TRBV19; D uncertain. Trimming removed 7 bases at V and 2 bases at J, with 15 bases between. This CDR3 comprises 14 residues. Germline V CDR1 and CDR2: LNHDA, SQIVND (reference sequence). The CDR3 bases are TGTGCCAGTAAAGGGTCGGTAGGGACCTACGAGCAGTACTTC. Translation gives CASKGSVGTYEQYF.

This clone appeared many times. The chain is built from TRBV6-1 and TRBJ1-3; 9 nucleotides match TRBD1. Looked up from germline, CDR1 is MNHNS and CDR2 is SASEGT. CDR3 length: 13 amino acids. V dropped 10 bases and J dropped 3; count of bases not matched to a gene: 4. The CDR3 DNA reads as TGTGCCACCACAGGGGGCAGTGGAAACACCATATATTTT. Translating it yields CATTGGSGNTIYF.

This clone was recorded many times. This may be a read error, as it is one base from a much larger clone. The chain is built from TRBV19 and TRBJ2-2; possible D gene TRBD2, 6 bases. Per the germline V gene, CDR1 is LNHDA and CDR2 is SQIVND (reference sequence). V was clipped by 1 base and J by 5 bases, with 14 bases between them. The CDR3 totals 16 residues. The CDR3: CASSIARRDGTGELFF. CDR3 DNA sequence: TGTGCCAGTAGTATAGCCAGGAGGGATGGAACCGGGGAGCTGTTTTTT.

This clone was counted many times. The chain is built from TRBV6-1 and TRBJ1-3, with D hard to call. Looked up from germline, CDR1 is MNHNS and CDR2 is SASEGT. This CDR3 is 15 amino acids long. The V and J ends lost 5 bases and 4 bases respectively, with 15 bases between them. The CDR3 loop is CASSTLRGSGNTIYF. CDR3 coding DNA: TGTGCCAGCAGTACCCTTCGAGGGTCCGGAAACACCATATATTTT.

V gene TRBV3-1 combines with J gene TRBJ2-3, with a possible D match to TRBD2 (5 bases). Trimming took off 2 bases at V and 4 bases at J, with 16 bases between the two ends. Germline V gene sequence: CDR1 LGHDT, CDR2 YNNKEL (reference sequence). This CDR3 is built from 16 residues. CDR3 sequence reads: CASSQTRTGRSDTQYF. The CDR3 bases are TGTGCCAGCAGCCAAACCCGGACTGGCCGATCAGATACGCAGTATTTT.

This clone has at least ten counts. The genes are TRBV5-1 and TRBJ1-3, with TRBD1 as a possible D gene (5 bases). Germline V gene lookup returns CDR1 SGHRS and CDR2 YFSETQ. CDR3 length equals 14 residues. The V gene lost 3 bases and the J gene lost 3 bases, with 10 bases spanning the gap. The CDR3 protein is CASSYGTVGNTIYF. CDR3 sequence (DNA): TGCGCCAGCAGCTACGGGACGGTTGGAAACACCATATATTTT.